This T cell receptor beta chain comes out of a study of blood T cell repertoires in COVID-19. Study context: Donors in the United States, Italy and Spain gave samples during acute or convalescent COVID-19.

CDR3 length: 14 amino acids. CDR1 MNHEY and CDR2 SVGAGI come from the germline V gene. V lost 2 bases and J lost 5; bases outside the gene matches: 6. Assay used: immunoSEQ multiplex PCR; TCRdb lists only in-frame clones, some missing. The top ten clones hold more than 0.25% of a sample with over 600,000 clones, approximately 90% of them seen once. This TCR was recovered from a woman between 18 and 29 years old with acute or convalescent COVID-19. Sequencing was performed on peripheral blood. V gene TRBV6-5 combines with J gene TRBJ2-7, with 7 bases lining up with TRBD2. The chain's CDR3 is CASSYGREIDEQYF. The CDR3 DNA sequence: TGTGCCAGCAGTTACGGGCGGGAGATCGACGAGCAGTACTTC.